This TCR beta chain was obtained from a study of blood T cell repertoires in COVID-19 (dated by TCRdb to about 2020). Regarding the study in general: Samples from collaborators originated in the United States, Italy and Spain and spanned both the acute and convalescent phases of COVID-19. The prospective study material was composed of cDNA or gDNA derived from T cells, B-cell-depleted T cells, or PBMCs. The dataset comprised deeply sampled blood TCRbeta repertoires from subjects exposed to, actively infected with, or recovered from COVID-19. The repertoires were released in a freely available public database intended as a resource for research on the immune response to SARS-CoV-2. Samples were obtained from the ongoing ImmuneRACE study (first 160 participants) and from approximately 1,200 subjects provided by 6 global collaborators. A de-identified subject ID, COVID-19 status, age in years and sex were almost always included in the sample metadata. Where available, HLA class I and class II types were taken from metadata supplied by the sample provider and were not determined by assay-based typing.

Inclusive of the bounding cysteine and phenylalanine, the CDR3 is 16 residues long. Left in the record is the CDR3 DNA by itself, 48 bases read in frame from the first base. Sequences SGHVS (CDR1) and FQNEAQ (CDR2) are obtained from the germline V gene. The germline V and J ends show losses of 1 base and 7 bases respectively, and no gene match explains 4 bases of the junction. Each collaborating institution followed its own protocols to collect whole blood in K2EDTA tubes. Collaborator samples were shipped for TCRbeta analysis as frozen whole blood, isolated PBMCs, or DNA extracted from either sample type. Results and caveats for the whole study, not just this receptor: Clinical and demographic metadata were provided uncurated, with the amount varying by source and participant.

Note on this clone: The antigen it binds to is not known. No much larger clone exists at a distance of one base, and base qualities are not known.

TCRbeta CDR3 regions were amplified from genomic DNA using the immunoSEQ Assay, a bias-controlled multiplex PCR. Per the source publication's procedure: Nucleated cell counts per sample were estimated from amplification of reference gene primers within the assay. To quantify the absolute abundance of each unique TCRbeta CDR3 rearrangement, sequence reads were collapsed and filtered. For each sample, productive Simpson clonality was calculated as the square root of Simpson's diversity index across productive rearrangements. The clones in this table, taken by TCRdb from immuneACCESS, are in-frame only. Not every clone is retained; where verified, under half of the shortfall comes from an unresolved V gene, and the cause of the rest is unknown. The V and J calls and clone size were taken over from that table, and D and trimming were inferred from the DNA. The sample table holds around 250,000 clones, of which 86% were seen once. The ten largest clones capture about 3% of the sample.

The chain employs TRBV7-8 and TRBJ2-3; TRBD2 fits 14 bases in the junction. The sequence was collected from a woman in her thirties with active or convalescent COVID-19. The sample consisted of peripheral blood. This receptor carries the CDR3 CASSLGLAGGSHTQYF. The nucleotides read TGTGCCAGCAGCTTAGGACTAGCGGGGGGGTCCCATACGCAGTATTTT.